This TCR beta chain was recorded in a study of regulatory T cells in long-lasting Graves disease. The wider study: Persistent cases took antithyroid drugs over 5 years and stayed TSH receptor antibody positive. Findings and limits, study-wide: Having few samples may have compromised the accuracy.

Noted time point: persistent/refractory GD, antithyroid drugs over 5 years with positive TRAb. From PBMCs, RNA was extracted and then used to make the TCR library. Collection of peripheral blood (roughly 9.3 milliliters) was done using EDTA tubes. This clonotype occurred many times. Antigen specificity is unknown. In building TCR beta libraries, iRepertoire HTBI primers were used together with Arm-PCR of CDR3 regions. Using its own MiXCR run on the multiplex PCR reads, TCRdb lists one record per CDR3 protein. Of roughly 360,000 distinct CDR3 sequences in the sample, more than 20% were seen once. The sample was peripheral blood mononuclear cells (PBMCs), taken when the disease was refractory, from a patient treated with antithyroid drugs. The origin of this receptor is a woman aged 40-49 years with Graves disease.

The CDR3 reads CSASTIGGVGQYF. For the CDR3, the DNA is TGCAGTGCTAGTACAATTGGGGGAGTGGGGCAGTACTTC. V is TRBV20-1 and J is TRBJ2-7; D possibly matches TRBD1 or TRBD2 (5 bases each). Per the germline V gene, CDR1 is DFQATT and CDR2 is SNEGSKA (reference sequence). The CDR3 has 13 residues. Trimming removed 3 bases at V and 9 bases at J, with 18 bases between.